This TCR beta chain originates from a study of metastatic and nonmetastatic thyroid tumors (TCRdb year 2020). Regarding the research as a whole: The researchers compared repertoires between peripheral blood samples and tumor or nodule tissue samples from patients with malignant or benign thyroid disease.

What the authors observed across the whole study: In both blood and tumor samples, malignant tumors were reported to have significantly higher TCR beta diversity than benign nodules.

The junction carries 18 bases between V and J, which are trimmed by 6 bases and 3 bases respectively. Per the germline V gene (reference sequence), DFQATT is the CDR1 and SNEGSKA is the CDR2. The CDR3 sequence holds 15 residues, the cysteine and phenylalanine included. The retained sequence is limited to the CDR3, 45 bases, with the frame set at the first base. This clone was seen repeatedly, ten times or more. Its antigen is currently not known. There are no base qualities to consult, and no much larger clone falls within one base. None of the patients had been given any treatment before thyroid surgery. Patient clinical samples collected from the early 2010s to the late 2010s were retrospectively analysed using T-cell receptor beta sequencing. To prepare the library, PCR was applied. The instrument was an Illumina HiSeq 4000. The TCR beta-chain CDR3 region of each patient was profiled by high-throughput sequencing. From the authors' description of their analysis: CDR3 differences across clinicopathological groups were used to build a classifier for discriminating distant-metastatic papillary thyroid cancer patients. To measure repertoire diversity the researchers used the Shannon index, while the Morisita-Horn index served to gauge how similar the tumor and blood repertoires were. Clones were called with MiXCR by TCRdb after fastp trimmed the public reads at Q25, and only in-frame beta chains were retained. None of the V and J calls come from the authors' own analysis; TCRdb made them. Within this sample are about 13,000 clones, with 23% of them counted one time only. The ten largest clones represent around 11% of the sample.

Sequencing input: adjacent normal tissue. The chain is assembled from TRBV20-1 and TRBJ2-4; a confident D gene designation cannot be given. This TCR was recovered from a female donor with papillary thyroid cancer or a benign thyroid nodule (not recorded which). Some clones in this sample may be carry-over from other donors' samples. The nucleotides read TGCAGTGCCGGAAAGGGTAGCTTTGACAAAAACATTCAGTACTTC. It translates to CSAGKGSFDKNIQYF.